The 25 T cell receptor beta chains reported below all come from one sample, sequenced in a study of shared T cell receptors in the human thymus (dated by TCRdb to the early 2020s). To prepare the library, the immunoSEQ multiplex PCR assay was applied. What TCRdb holds here is the immuneACCESS table cut down to in-frame rearrangements. Part of the clones is not present; checked against another copy, under half of the missing clones reflect an unresolved V gene, and the others are unexplained. Across this sample there are 600,000 or so clones, with over 75% seen only once. The ten largest make up over 0.008% of the sample. These data also featured in a second study, about human thymus T cells.

The sequencing input was thymocytes. Every receptor here comes from a boy younger than two with a congenital heart defect. Donor details come from another sample of the same person, matched by shared clones.

The chain links TRBV10-1 to TRBJ2-7; tentatively, D is TRBD2 (5 bases). Trimming pared 0 bases from V and 12 bases from J, leaving 21 bases between. Germline assignment: CDR1 WNHNN and CDR2 SYGVQD (reference sequence). The CDR3 totals 15 residues. The CDR3 nucleotides are TGCGCCAGCAGTGAGTCTTGGCCCACCGCGGGTTTGCTGTACTTC. Its translation is CASSESWPTAGLLYF.

This chain joins TRBV27 and TRBJ2-3, with 7 bases matching TRBD1. This CDR3 comprises 15 residues. Germline CDR1 reads MNHEY; CDR2 reads SMNVEV (reference sequence). J was trimmed by 2 bases and V by 7 bases; bases with no gene match: 9. CDR3: CASTDGTDNTDTQYF. The CDR3 coding sequence is TGTGCCAGCACCGATGGGACAGATAACACAGATACGCAGTATTTT.

The chain has TRBV10-2 and TRBJ1-4, with unresolved D. The germline V gene encodes CDR1 WSHSY and CDR2 SAAADI. This CDR3 has 16 amino acids. Trimming took 3 bases from V and 3 from J, leaving 14 bases between them. CDR3 DNA sequence: TGCGCCAGCAGTGATTGGTGGGAGGGTCCTAATGAAAAACTGTTTTTT. Protein product: CASSDWWEGPNEKLFF.

In DNA form, the CDR3 reads TGTGCCAGCAGCTTCCGGACTAGCGGTATAGATGAGCAGTTCTTC. Translating gives CASSFRTSGIDEQFF. The chain joins TRBV5-4 to TRBJ2-1; TRBD2 matches at 10 bases. This CDR3 spans 15 amino acids. CDR1 is SGHNT, CDR2 YYREEE, per germline (reference sequence). Germline trimming cut 2 bases from V and 8 bases from J; bases unmatched to any gene: 7.

The chain joins TRBV28 to TRBJ2-7; D call uncertain. CDR3 length: 16 amino acids. Per germline, CDR1 MDHEN and CDR2 SYDVKM. V was cut by 7 bases and J by 1 base, with 20 bases left in between. The CDR3 DNA follows: TGTGCCAGCATTCCTACTCCCCCGGCAGGTTCCTACGAGCAGTACTTC. Its translation: CASIPTPPAGSYEQYF. Full variable domain (rest looked up from reference TRBV28 and TRBJ2-7): DVKVTQSSRYLVKRTGEKVFLECVQDMDHENMFWYRQDPGLGLRLIYFSYDVKMKEKGDIPEGYSVSREKKERFSLILESASTNQTSMYLCASIPTPPAGSYEQYFGPGTRLTVT.

The chain links TRBV7-9 to TRBJ1-2; possibly TRBD1 for D (5 bases). V was trimmed by 2 bases and J by 4 bases, leaving 14 bases between them. The CDR3 runs 15 residues. Germline values: CDR1 SEHNR, CDR2 FQNEAQ (reference sequence). The CDR3 loop is CASSLIGAQLYGYTF. The DNA for the CDR3 is TGTGCCAGCAGCTTAATAGGGGCGCAGCTCTATGGCTACACCTTC.

The chain carries TRBV7-5 and TRBJ2-7; the DNA was not compared with TRBD2, the D call given in the table. TRBV7-5 is reported as a pseudogene. CDR3 length: 11 amino acids. The CDR3 loop is CVRSIVLGQYF. The CDR3 bases are TGTGTCAGAAGCATCGTTCTAGGGCAGTACTTC.

This clone was observed a few times. The rearrangement uses TRBV4-3 and TRBJ1-5, with 7 positions matching TRBD1. Germline V CDR1 and CDR2: LGHNA, YSLEER. CDR3 size: 15 residues. With 0 bases clipped from V and 4 bases from J, the junction kept 3 bases outside the gene matches. CDR3 region: CASSQETGPNQPQHF. For the CDR3, the DNA is TGCGCCAGCAGCCAAGAGACAGGGCCTAATCAGCCCCAGCATTTT.

The rearrangement uses TRBV9 and TRBJ2-2, with 8 bases that match TRBD1. V was clipped by 7 bases and J by 5 bases; unmatched bases: 10. CDR1 is SGDLS and CDR2 is YYNGEE in the germline V gene. This CDR3 comprises 15 residues. Here the CDR3 DNA reads TGTGCCAGCTTACAGGGGGATTCTGGAACCGGGGAGCTGTTTTTT. Encoded protein: CASLQGDSGTGELFF.

The chain recombines TRBV6-1 with TRBJ1-5, with TRBD1 matching over 10 bases. Per germline, CDR1 MNHNS and CDR2 SASEGT. This CDR3 has 18 amino acids. V trimming: 1 base; J trimming: 1 base; junction bases outside the gene matches: 7. The chain's CDR3 is CASSEGEGGQGSNQPQHF. The CDR3, as DNA: TGTGCCAGCAGTGAAGGGGAGGGGGGACAGGGGAGCAATCAGCCCCAGCATTTT.

The rearrangement uses TRBV25-1 and TRBJ2-7, with D possibly being TRBD2 (5 bases). There are 13 residues in the CDR3. Germline CDR1 and CDR2: MGHDK and SYGVNS. Trimming removed 5 bases from V and 1 base from J, with 9 bases in between. In nucleotides, the CDR3 is TGTGCCAGCAGTCCCCGCGGGTCCTACGAGCAGTACTTC. Translating it yields CASSPRGSYEQYF.

The genes are TRBV15 and TRBJ1-2; D call uncertain. The CDR3 extends over 15 amino acids. The V gene's germline CDR1 is LNHNV and CDR2 YYDKDF (reference sequence). V was trimmed by 6 bases and J by 4 bases, leaving 18 bases between them. The chain's CDR3 is CATSNLGGLGYGYTF. The CDR3 nucleotides read TGTGCCACCAGTAACCTCGGCGGACTTGGCTATGGCTACACCTTC.

This chain uses TRBV27 with TRBJ2-5; 14 positions match TRBD2. Germline CDR1 is MNHEY and CDR2 is SMNVEV (reference sequence). This CDR3 is built from 18 residues. The V gene end was trimmed by 6 bases and the J gene end by 2 bases; junction bases not matched to a gene: 11. The DNA of the CDR3 is TGTGCCAGCAGGGAACCGACTAGCGGGAGGGGGGCACAAGAGACCCAGTACTTC. It specifies CASREPTSGRGAQETQYF.

The chain links TRBV28 to TRBJ2-5; 9 nucleotides match TRBD2. V shed 6 bases and J 3 bases; nucleotides not matched to a gene: 5. This CDR3 comprises 14 residues. Germline V CDR1 and CDR2: MDHEN, SYDVKM. The CDR3: CASSRGTSKETQYF. The CDR3 coding sequence is TGTGCCAGCAGCCGAGGGACTAGCAAAGAGACCCAGTACTTC.

This chain connects TRBV5-1 to TRBJ2-7; 13 positions match TRBD2. Trimming took 4 bases from V and 5 from J; bases not matched to a gene: 6. The germline CDR1 and CDR2 sequences are SGHRS and YFSETQ. The length of the CDR3 is 15 residues. As DNA, the CDR3 is TGCGCCAGCAGCCTAGGGACTAGCGGGAACCACGAGCAGTACTTC. Translating it yields CASSLGTSGNHEQYF.

Concerning this clone: This same CDR3 is encoded by further DNA sequences in the sample. V is TRBV28 and J is TRBJ2-1, with TRBD1 as a possible D gene (6 bases). The CDR3 is 13 residues long. V was cut by 6 bases and J by 4 bases, with 10 bases left in between. Per the germline V gene, CDR1 is MDHEN and CDR2 is SYDVKM. The chain's CDR3 is CASSPQGYNEQFF. The CDR3 DNA sequence: TGTGCCAGCAGCCCACAGGGATACAATGAGCAGTTCTTC.

The chain joins TRBV19 to TRBJ2-1; TRBD2 matches 8 bases. This CDR3 has 20 amino acids. The V and J ends lost 5 bases and 3 bases, in that order; junction bases with no gene match: 21. Germline values: CDR1 LNHDA, CDR2 SQIVND (reference sequence). The CDR3 sequence is CASSGPEREFPRSNYNEQFF. DNA of the CDR3: TGTGCCAGTAGTGGCCCGGAGCGGGAGTTCCCACGATCTAACTACAATGAGCAGTTCTTC.

The rearrangement uses TRBV6-4 and TRBJ1-2; perhaps TRBD1 as D (5 bases). CDR3 size: 11 residues. Looked up from germline, CDR1 is MRHNA and CDR2 is SNTAGT. V lost 10 bases and J lost 5, with 11 bases in between. The CDR3 loop reads CATYQGYGYTF. CDR3 nucleotides: TGTGCCACCTATCAGGGTTATGGCTACACCTTC.

The chain couples TRBV7-6 to TRBJ2-2, with D possibly being TRBD1 (5 bases). CDR1 and CDR2 (germline): SGHVS, FNYEAQ. V was clipped by 1 base and J by 7 bases, with 16 bases between them. There are 16 residues in the CDR3. CDR3 sequence: CASSLVVRDKGGELFF. The DNA for the CDR3 is TGTGCCAGCAGCTTAGTCGTCAGGGATAAGGGCGGGGAGCTGTTTTTT.

This clone was picked up a small number of times. V and J are TRBV6-5 and TRBJ2-2; D possibly corresponds to TRBD1 (6 bases). The V gene lost 4 bases and the J gene lost 1 base, with 7 bases spanning the gap. The germline CDR1 and CDR2 sequences are MNHEY and SVGAGI. The CDR3 is 14 residues long. CDR3: CASSLGQNTGELFF. In nucleotides, the CDR3 is TGTGCCAGCAGTTTGGGACAGAACACCGGGGAGCTGTTTTTT.

This clone was detected once. The V and J genes are TRBV19 and TRBJ1-5; no clear D gene. CDR1 and CDR2 from the germline V gene are LNHDA and SQIVND (reference sequence). V was pared by 5 bases and J by 4 bases, with 21 bases between. The CDR3 consists of 17 residues. The CDR3 reads CASSGLRAAQENQPQHF. The CDR3 DNA is TGTGCCAGTAGTGGGCTTCGCGCAGCCCAGGAAAATCAGCCCCAGCATTTT.

The V and J genes are TRBV5-6 and TRBJ2-2, with 8 bases that match TRBD1. V lost 4 bases, J lost 7 bases, and 9 bases stayed unmatched. This CDR3 region has 15 residues. Germline assignment: CDR1 SGHDT and CDR2 YYEEEE. The CDR3 DNA reads as TGTGCCAGCAGCGACGAACAGGGGGGATGCGGGGAGCTGTTTTTT. This gives the protein CASSDEQGGCGELFF.

The CDR3 loop is CASSDPGTDSGELFF. CDR3 coding DNA: TGTGCCAGCAGTGACCCCGGGACAGACTCCGGGGAGCTGTTTTTT. This chain connects TRBV6-1 to TRBJ2-2, with TRBD1 matching 7 bases. Germline V CDR1 and CDR2: MNHNS, SASEGT. This CDR3 spans 15 amino acids. Trimming at V came to 3 bases and at J to 6 bases, leaving 7 bases not matched to a gene.

The chain carries TRBV30 and TRBJ1-2; D is unresolved. Looked up from germline, CDR1 is GTSNPN and CDR2 is SVGIG (reference sequence). CDR3 length: 13 residues. The ends were cut back, 3 bases at V and 8 bases at J, with 16 bases in the middle. The CDR3 here is CAWSKILGSGYTF. In DNA, the CDR3 is TGTGCCTGGAGCAAAATTTTAGGGAGCGGCTACACCTTC.

The J gene is TRBJ2-2, the V gene TRBV4-1; D is unresolved. Germline CDR1 is MGHRA and CDR2 is YSYEKL. The CDR3 runs to 12 residues. Trimming took 4 bases from V and 7 from J, leaving 7 bases between them. Here the CDR3 DNA reads TGCGCCAGCAGCCGACACGGCGGGGAGCTGTTTTTT. This encodes CASSRHGGELFF.